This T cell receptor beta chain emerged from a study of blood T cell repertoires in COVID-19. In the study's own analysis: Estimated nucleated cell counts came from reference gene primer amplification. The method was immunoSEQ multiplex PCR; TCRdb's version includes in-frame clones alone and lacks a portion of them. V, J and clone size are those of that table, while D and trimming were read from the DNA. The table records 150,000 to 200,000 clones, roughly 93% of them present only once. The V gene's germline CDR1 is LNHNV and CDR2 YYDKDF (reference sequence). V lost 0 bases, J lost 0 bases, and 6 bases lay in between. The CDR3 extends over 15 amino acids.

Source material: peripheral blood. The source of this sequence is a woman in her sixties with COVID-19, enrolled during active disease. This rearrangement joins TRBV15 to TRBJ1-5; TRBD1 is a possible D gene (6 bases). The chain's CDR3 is CATSRETGSNQPQHF. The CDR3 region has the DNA TGTGCCACCAGCAGAGAGACAGGTAGCAATCAGCCCCAGCATTTT.